Listed below are T cell receptor beta chains from one sample, sequenced in a study of T cell clusters in autoimmune cytopenias. TCRdb reprocessed the multiplex PCR reads; each CDR3 protein has one entry and no DNA is given. This sample's table reports 13,000 to 15,000 distinct CDR3 sequences. The sequenced material came from peripheral blood. These receptors came from a human donor with an autoimmune cytopenia or autoimmune hepatitis (not recorded which). Each CDR3 is given with its conserved first and last residue. Each record gives: clone size, J gene, V gene, CDR3 protein. For some rows the clone size is stated as once, few or many, or as a class when expanded; others skip it.

>-|TRBJ2-1|TRBV20-1
CSARTVRRELF
>-|TRBJ1-6|TRBV12-3/TRBV12-4
CASRWGGSYNSPLHF
>-|TRBJ1-1|TRBV6-5
CASSYSQTGAYPMNTEAFF
>medium-sized|TRBJ2-1|TRBV19
CASTKSGGTNEQFF
>medium-sized|TRBJ2-5|TRBV19
CASSISPTGQETQYF
>-|TRBJ2-7|TRBV6-5
CASSRTGGGGSLYEQYF
>-|TRBJ2-2|TRBV11-1
CASSLGQPGTGELFF
>-|TRBJ2-7|TRBV20-1
CSGRRGTYEQYF
>-|TRBJ2-3|TRBV5-1
CASKGPSGRMASPDTQYF
>-|TRBJ2-7|TRBV11-1
CASSLDPIYEQYF
>-|TRBJ2-3|TRBV6-5
CASSSLLTSGGVDTQYF
>medium-sized|TRBJ1-2|TRBV29-1
CSVAGRDNLDGYTF
>-|TRBJ2-4|TRBV15
CATSREGGQGENIQYF
>-|TRBJ2-7|TRBV10-3
CAISGPGLAGDPYEQYF
>medium-sized|TRBJ1-2|TRBV19
CASSPLHYGYTF
>-|TRBJ1-3|TRBV27
CASARAPNGNTIYF
>medium-sized|TRBJ1-2|TRBV27
CASSLNRAYGYTF
>-|TRBJ2-1|TRBV6-6
CASSPSYSYNEQFF
>-|TRBJ2-2|TRBV12-3/TRBV12-4
CASSWDRAAGELFF
>-|TRBJ2-1|TRBV6-5
CASSWDRGGGLRNEQFF
>-|TRBJ2-1|TRBV20-1
CSAKGGASSYNEQFF
>-|TRBJ1-2|TRBV6-1
CASSPPLTYTF
>-|TRBJ2-1|TRBV30
CAWSVGDLSEQFF
>medium-sized|TRBJ2-3|TRBV6-5
CASSYSQGNTDTQYF
>-|TRBJ1-1|TRBV5-1
CASRPGQGNTEAFF
>-|TRBJ2-1|TRBV18
CASSPRASAGRNEQFF
>-|TRBJ2-5|TRBV5-7
CASSFAGGLEETQYF
>medium-sized|TRBJ2-7|TRBV29-1
CSVEAGLLAEQYF
>-|TRBJ1-2|TRBV5-6
CASTRDTLPGGYTF
>medium-sized|TRBJ2-2|TRBV5-4
CASGGGAVNTGELFF
>-|TRBJ1-2|TRBV5-6
CASSPDRDLGYTF
>-|TRBJ1-5|TRBV21-1
CASSKDRGNNQPQHF
>-|TRBJ2-1|TRBV7-9
CASLKEELLDEQFF
>-|TRBJ2-1|TRBV24-1
CATRSAGGPNEQFF
>-|TRBJ1-5|TRBV15
CATSKDGREDQPQHF
>-|TRBJ2-7|TRBV10-3
CAISVPKGYEQYF
>-|TRBJ2-7|TRBV5-4
CASSYRGMDEQYF
>-|TRBJ2-1|TRBV6-5
CASSLGGRDEQFF
>-|TRBJ1-5|TRBV19
CASSRPGANQPQHF
>medium-sized|TRBJ2-3|TRBV12-3/TRBV12-4
CASGRASTDTQYF
>-|TRBJ2-7|TRBV18
CASSLIRDYEQYF
>-|TRBJ2-2|TRBV5-1
CASSSRAAATNTGELFF
>-|TRBJ1-2|TRBV12-3/TRBV12-4
CASSLGPANYGYTF
>-|TRBJ2-7|TRBV12-3/TRBV12-4
CASSFGEGSGEQYF
>-|TRBJ1-1|TRBV6-5
CASNLQGARTEAFF
>-|TRBJ1-1|TRBV6-1
CASSEDILNTEAFF
>-|TRBJ2-5|TRBV12-3/TRBV12-4
CASSDSRELETQYF
>-|TRBJ2-5|TRBV5-4
CASSLLASGRETQYF
>-|TRBJ2-5|TRBV6-1
CASSASGAQTQYF
>medium-sized|TRBJ1-2|TRBV6-5
CASSSTGQTSGYTF
>-|TRBJ2-7|TRBV20-1
CSAQQTGLTYEQYF
>-|TRBJ1-1|TRBV18
CASSPDRVTEAFF
>-|TRBJ2-3|TRBV7-2
CASSLAAGAYTDTQYF
>-|TRBJ2-2|TRBV5-5
CATSSGPDPSPRELFF
>-|TRBJ2-1|TRBV27
CTSAPGGPYNEQFF